This passage covers 16 T cell receptor beta chains from one sample sequenced in a study of cytomegalovirus exposure and HLA in healthy donors. Use of 60 Vbeta and 13 Jbeta primers characterized the PCR. Only in-frame clones appear in the TCRdb table, and some are missing; sequencing was by immunoSEQ multiplex PCR. The sample holds under 150,000 clones, roughly 80% seen once. Input material: PBMCs. The receptors stem from a male donor in good health and CMV-seronegative.

V gene TRBV1 combines with J gene TRBJ2-1; TRBD2, the table's D call, lacks a check against the DNA. TRBV1 is tagged as a pseudogene. The CDR3 is 16 residues long. CDR3 nucleotide sequence: TGCACCAGCAGCCAAGTGGGGGGGGGCCTGTCGTATGAGCAGTTCTTC. Translation: CTSSQVGGGLSYEQFF.

The chain links TRBV5-1 to TRBJ2-7, with D perhaps TRBD1 (6 bases). This CDR3 contains 15 residues. CDR1 and CDR2 from the germline V gene are SGHRS and YFSETQ. Trimming removed 4 bases at V and 6 bases at J, with 20 bases between. The CDR3 reads CASSRPAGENGEQYF. The CDR3 region has the DNA TGCGCCAGCAGCCGCCCGGCAGGGGAAAATGGCGAGCAGTACTTC. The variable domain in full, with the rest retrieved from reference TRBV5-1 and TRBJ2-7, is KAGVTQTPRYLIKTRGQQVTLSCSPISGHRSVSWYQQTPGQGLQFLFEYFSETQRNKGNFPGRFSGRQFSNSRSEMNVSTLELGDSALYLCASSRPAGENGEQYFGPGTRLTVT.

J is TRBJ1-2 and V is TRBV5-6; TRBD1 matches 10 bases. The ends lost 3 bases at V and 7 bases at J; junction bases unmatched: 12. CDR3 length: 16 amino acids. Germline V gives CDR1 SGHDT, CDR2 YYEEEE. This CDR3 is CASSSAGTGDFRGYTF. The CDR3 DNA reads as TGTGCCAGCAGCTCAGCCGGGACAGGGGATTTCCGTGGCTACACCTTC.

CDR3 nucleotides: TGTGCCAGCAGCTTGCGGAAGGGGACTTACCACGAGCAGTACTTC. It specifies CASSLRKGTYHEQYF. The V call is TRBV7-9, the J call TRBJ2-5; D perhaps matches TRBD2 (6 bases). The J call may be incorrect, as the DNA end agrees better with TRBJ2-7. This CDR3 contains 15 residues. The germline V gene encodes CDR1 SEHNR and CDR2 FQNEAQ (reference sequence).

The rearrangement joins TRBV4-1 to TRBJ1-1; perhaps TRBD1 as D (6 bases). Germline-derived CDR1 and CDR2 are MGHRA and YSYEKL. V was clipped by 6 bases and J by 1 base, with 9 bases between them. CDR3 length: 13 residues. The CDR3 region has the DNA TGCGCCAGCAGAACGACAGGGAACACTGAAGCTTTCTTT. Protein: CASRTTGNTEAFF.

This chain joins TRBV9 and TRBJ2-1; D might be TRBD2 (6 bases). Deletions cut 3 bases from V and 4 bases from J, with 14 bases between. CDR1 and CDR2 (germline): SGDLS, YYNGEE. This CDR3 comprises 15 residues. CDR3 coding DNA: TGTGCCAGCAGCGAAGAGGGGACTTCTTACAATGAGCAGTTCTTC. Translating gives CASSEEGTSYNEQFF.

The chain uses TRBV7-9 and TRBJ2-7; D remains ambiguous. V was clipped by 1 base and J by 4 bases, with 8 bases between them. In germline, CDR1 is SEHNR, CDR2 FQNEAQ (reference sequence). The CDR3 extends over 13 amino acids. CDR3 nucleotides: TGTGCCAGCAGCTTAGGAGGCATATACGAGCAGTACTTC. Its translation: CASSLGGIYEQYF.

This clone was counted only a few times. The V and J genes are TRBV6-7 and TRBJ2-7; D gene ambiguous. TRBV6-7 is reported as an ORF; its role is uncertain. Trimming removed 2 bases from V and 3 bases from J, with 11 bases in between. CDR3 length equals 14 residues. The CDR3 is CASSYPVQCYEQYF. The CDR3 DNA reads TGTGCCAGCAGTTACCCCGTACAGTGCTACGAGCAGTACTTC.

This clone was counted once. The chain combines TRBV9 with TRBJ1-1, with D perhaps matching TRBD1 (5 bases). The germline gives CDR1 SGDLS, CDR2 YYNGEE. The V end lost 4 bases, the J end lost 5 bases, and 9 bases lay between the germline ends. The CDR3 is made up of 12 amino acids. The CDR3: CASSSGGTEAFF. Written as DNA, the CDR3 is TGTGCCAGCAGCTCCGGGGGGACTGAAGCTTTCTTT.

V gene TRBV6-1 combines with J gene TRBJ2-7; TRBD2 is a possible D gene (6 bases). V dropped 3 bases and J dropped 2 bases, with 14 bases sitting between them. The CDR3 is made up of 15 amino acids. Germline CDR1 MNHNS, CDR2 SASEGT. Written as DNA, the CDR3 is TGTGCCAGCAGTGATGGCGGGGTCGCCCCCTACGAGCAGTACTTC. Amino acid sequence: CASSDGGVAPYEQYF.

In DNA, the CDR3 is TGTGCCAGCGACGGGACAGGGGGCGATCAGCCCCAGCATTTT. Residues: CASDGTGGDQPQHF. The chain joins TRBV28 to TRBJ1-5; 12 positions agree with TRBD1. The V gene end was trimmed by 8 bases and the J gene end by 5 bases; junction bases not matched to a gene: 4. The CDR3 has 14 residues. Germline assignment: CDR1 MDHEN and CDR2 SYDVKM.

The rearrangement joins TRBV6-5 to TRBJ1-2, with D tentatively TRBD1 (6 bases). V was trimmed by 6 bases and J by 4 bases, leaving 12 bases between them. In germline, CDR1 is MNHEY, CDR2 SVGAGI. This CDR3 has 13 amino acids. CDR3 DNA: TGTGCCAGCAGCAGGACCAGGGGCTATGGCTACACCTTC. Its protein product is CASSRTRGYGYTF.

The chain uses TRBV6-1 and TRBJ1-2, with D possibly matching TRBD1 (6 bases). CDR1 and CDR2 (germline): MNHNS, SASEGT. Trimming pared 6 bases from V and 5 bases from J, leaving 13 bases between. CDR3 size: 13 residues. The CDR3 DNA reads as TGTGCCAGCAGACCGGACAGTGGGTATGGCTACACCTTC. Protein: CASRPDSGYGYTF.

This rearrangement joins TRBV7-6 to TRBJ1-5, with D perhaps TRBD1 (6 bases). This CDR3 spans 14 amino acids. Deletions cut 5 bases from V and 3 bases from J, with 11 bases between. Germline CDR1 reads SGHVS; CDR2 reads FNYEAQ. The CDR3 spells CASSKDSYNQPQHF. The CDR3 bases are TGTGCCAGCAGCAAGGACAGTTACAATCAGCCCCAGCATTTT.

The rearrangement uses TRBV27 and TRBJ2-1; 13 bases map to TRBD2. Trimming removed 11 bases from V and 8 bases from J; junction bases left unmatched: 15. Germline-derived CDR1 and CDR2 are MNHEY and SMNVEV (reference sequence). There are 16 residues in the CDR3. The CDR3 is CAARRLAGGLVDEQFF. The CDR3 nucleotides are TGTGCCGCGAGGAGACTAGCGGGAGGTTTGGTCGATGAGCAGTTCTTC.

The chain is built from TRBV30 and TRBJ2-3; 8 nucleotides align to TRBD1. This CDR3 spans 15 amino acids. Trimming removed 4 bases from V and 3 bases from J; junction bases left unmatched: 9. Germline V gives CDR1 GTSNPN, CDR2 SVGIG (reference sequence). For the CDR3, the DNA is TGTGCCTGGACATACCAGGGGGCGCGAACAGATACGCAGTATTTT. Its translation: CAWTYQGARTDTQYF.